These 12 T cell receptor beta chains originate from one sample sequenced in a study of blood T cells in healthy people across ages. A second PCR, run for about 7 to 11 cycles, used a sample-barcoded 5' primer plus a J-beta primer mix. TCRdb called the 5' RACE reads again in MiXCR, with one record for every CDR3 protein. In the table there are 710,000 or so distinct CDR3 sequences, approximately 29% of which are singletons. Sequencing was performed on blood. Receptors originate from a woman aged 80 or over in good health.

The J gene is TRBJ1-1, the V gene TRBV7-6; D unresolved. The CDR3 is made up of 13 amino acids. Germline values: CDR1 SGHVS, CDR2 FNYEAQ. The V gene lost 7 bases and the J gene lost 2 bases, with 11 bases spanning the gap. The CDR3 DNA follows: TGTGCCAGCAAACTCGACTCCAACACTGAAGCTTTCTTT. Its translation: CASKLDSNTEAFF.

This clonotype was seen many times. CDR3 DNA: TGTGCCAGCACCCCAACGGGACAGGGCTACGAGCAGTACTTC. Protein sequence: CASTPTGQGYEQYF. The chain uses TRBV12-3 or TRBV12-4 and TRBJ2-7, with 9 bases lining up with TRBD1. J was trimmed by 3 bases and V by 7 bases; bases with no gene match: 7. This CDR3 has 14 amino acids.

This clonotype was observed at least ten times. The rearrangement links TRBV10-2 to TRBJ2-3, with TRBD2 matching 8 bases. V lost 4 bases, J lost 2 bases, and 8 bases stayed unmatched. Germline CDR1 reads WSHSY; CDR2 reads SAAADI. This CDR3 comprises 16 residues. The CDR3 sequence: CASSVTGGFFTDTQYF. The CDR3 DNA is TGCGCCAGCAGTGTGACGGGGGGGTTTTTCACAGATACGCAGTATTTT.

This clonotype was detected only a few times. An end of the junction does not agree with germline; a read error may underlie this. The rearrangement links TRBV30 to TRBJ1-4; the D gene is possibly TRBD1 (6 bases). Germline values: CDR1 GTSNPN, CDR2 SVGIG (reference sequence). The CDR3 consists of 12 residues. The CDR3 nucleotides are TGTGCCTGGAATTGGAGGGGGGAAAAACGGTTTTTT. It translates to CAWNWRGEKRFF.

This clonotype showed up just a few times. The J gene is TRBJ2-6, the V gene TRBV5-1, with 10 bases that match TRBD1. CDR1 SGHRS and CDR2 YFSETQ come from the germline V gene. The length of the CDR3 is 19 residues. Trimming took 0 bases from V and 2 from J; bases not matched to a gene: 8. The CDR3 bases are TGCGCCAGCAGCTTGGGTTGGGACAGGGGAATCCCTGGGGCCAACGTCCTGACTTTC. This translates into CASSLGWDRGIPGANVLTF.

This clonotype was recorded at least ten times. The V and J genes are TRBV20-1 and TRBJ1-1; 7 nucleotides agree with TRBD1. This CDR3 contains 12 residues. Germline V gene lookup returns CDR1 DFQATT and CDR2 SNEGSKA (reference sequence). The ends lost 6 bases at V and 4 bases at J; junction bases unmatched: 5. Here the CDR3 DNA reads TGCAGTGCCGCCGGGACAGCCACTGAAGCTTTCTTT. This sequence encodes CSAAGTATEAFF.

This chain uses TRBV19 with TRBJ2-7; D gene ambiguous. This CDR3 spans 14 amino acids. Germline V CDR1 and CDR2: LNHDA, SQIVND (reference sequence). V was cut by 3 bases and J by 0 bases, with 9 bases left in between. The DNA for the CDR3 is TGTGCCAGTAGTATCAGCGTATCCTCCTACGAGCAGTACTTC. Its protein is CASSISVSSYEQYF.

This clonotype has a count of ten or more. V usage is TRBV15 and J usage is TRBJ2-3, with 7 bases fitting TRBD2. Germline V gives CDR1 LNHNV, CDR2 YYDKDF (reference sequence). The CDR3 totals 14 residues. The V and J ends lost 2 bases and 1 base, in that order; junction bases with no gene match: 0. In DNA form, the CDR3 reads TGTGCCACCAGCAGACTAGCGGGCACAGATACGCAGTATTTT. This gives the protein CATSRLAGTDTQYF.

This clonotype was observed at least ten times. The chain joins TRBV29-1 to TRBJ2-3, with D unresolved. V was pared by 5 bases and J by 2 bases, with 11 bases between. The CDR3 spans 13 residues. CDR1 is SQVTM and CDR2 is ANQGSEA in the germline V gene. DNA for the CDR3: TGCAGCGTTTCGTTGGGCCCCACAGATACGCAGTATTTT. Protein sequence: CSVSLGPTDTQYF.

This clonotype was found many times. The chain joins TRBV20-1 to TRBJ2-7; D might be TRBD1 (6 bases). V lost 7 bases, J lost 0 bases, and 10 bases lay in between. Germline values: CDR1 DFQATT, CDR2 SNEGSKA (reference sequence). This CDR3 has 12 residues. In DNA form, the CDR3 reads TGCAGTGTCCGACAGGTCTCCTACGAGCAGTACTTC. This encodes CSVRQVSYEQYF.

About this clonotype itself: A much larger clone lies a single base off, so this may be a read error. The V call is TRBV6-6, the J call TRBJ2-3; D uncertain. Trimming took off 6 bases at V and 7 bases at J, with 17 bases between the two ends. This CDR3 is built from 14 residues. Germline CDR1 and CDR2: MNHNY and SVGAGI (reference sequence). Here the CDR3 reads CASSPLSRCHTQYF. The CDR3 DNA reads TGTGCCAGCAGCCCCCTCAGCCGGTGCCATACGCAGTATTTT.

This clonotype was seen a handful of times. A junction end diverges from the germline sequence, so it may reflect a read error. CDR3 sequence: CGARGGKPGLASADTQYF. Here the CDR3 DNA reads TGCGGTGCTAGAGGGGGTAAGCCGGGATTAGCGTCCGCAGATACGCAGTATTTT. V and J are TRBV20-1 and TRBJ2-3, with D perhaps matching TRBD1 (6 bases). The CDR3 covers 18 residues. The V gene's germline CDR1 is DFQATT and CDR2 SNEGSKA (reference sequence).